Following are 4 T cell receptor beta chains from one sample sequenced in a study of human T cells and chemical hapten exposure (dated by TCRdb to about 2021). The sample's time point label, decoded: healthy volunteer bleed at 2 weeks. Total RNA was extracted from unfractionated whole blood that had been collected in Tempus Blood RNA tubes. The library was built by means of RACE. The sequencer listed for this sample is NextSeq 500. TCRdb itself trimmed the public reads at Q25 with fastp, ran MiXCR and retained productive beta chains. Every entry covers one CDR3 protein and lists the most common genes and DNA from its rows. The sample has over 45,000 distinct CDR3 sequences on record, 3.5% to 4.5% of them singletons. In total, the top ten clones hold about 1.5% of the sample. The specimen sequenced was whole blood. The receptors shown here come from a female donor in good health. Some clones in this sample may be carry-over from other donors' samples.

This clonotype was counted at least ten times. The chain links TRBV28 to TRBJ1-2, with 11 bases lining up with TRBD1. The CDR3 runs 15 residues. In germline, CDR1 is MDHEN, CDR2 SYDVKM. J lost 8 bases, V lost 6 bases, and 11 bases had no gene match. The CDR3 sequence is CASSTPGQGAGGYTF. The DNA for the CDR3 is TGTGCCAGCAGCACACCCGGACAGGGGGCCGGCGGCTACACCTTC.

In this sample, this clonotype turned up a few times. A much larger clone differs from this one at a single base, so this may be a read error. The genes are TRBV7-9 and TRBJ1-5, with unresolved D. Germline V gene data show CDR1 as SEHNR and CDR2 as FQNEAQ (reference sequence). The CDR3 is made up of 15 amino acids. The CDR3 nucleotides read TGTGCCAGCAGCCCGCCCGATAATGTCAATCAGCCCCAGAATTTT. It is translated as CASSPPDNVNQPQNF.

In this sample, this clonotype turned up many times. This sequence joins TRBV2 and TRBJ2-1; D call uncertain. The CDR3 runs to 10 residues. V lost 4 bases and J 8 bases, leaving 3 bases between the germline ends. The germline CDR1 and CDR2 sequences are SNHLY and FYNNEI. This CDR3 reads CASSVDEQFF. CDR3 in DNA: TGTGCCAGCAGTGTGGATGAGCAGTTCTTC.

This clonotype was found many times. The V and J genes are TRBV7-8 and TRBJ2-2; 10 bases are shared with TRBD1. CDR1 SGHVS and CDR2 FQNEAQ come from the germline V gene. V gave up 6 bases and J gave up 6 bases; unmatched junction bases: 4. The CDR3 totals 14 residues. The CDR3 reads CASRSGTGAGELFF. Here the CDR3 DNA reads TGTGCCAGCAGGTCCGGGACAGGGGCCGGGGAGCTGTTTTTT.